A single sample gave rise to the 7 T cell receptor beta chains below, sequenced in a study of CD8 T cells in ankylosing spondylitis. The study, taken as a whole, reports: In ankylosing spondylitis blood, a motif of roughly eight highly homologous TCR beta variants appeared characteristic.

These receptors' antigens are unknown. Using its own MiXCR run on the 5' RACE reads, TCRdb lists one record per CDR3 protein. Here the sample spans roughly 490,000 distinct CDR3 sequences, about 5% being singletons. Sequencing input: blood, either unsorted or a sorted T cell fraction (not recorded which). The receptors shown here come from a male donor with ankylosing spondylitis.

This clonotype was seen at least ten times. The chain couples TRBV6-2 or TRBV6-3 to TRBJ2-7, with TRBD2 as a possible D gene (5 bases). The V end was cut by 4 bases, the J end by 6 bases, with 10 bases between. The CDR3 runs to 12 residues. CDR1 is MNHEY and CDR2 is SVGEGT in the germline V gene. The CDR3 protein is CASSSSGFEQYF. The CDR3 DNA sequence: TGTGCCAGCAGTTCGTCGGGGTTCGAGCAGTACTTC.

The sample holds a few counts of this clonotype. V is TRBV20-1 and J is TRBJ2-7; D perhaps matches TRBD2 (5 bases). Germline values: CDR1 DFQATT, CDR2 SNEGSKA (reference sequence). Trimming pared 1 base from V and 0 bases from J, leaving 13 bases between. The length of the CDR3 is 15 residues. The CDR3, as DNA: TGCAGTGCTAGAGCACCGGGGTCGGTCTCCTACGAGCAGTACTTC. This translates into CSARAPGSVSYEQYF.

The table lists this clonotype with many counts. The rearrangement links TRBV6-1 to TRBJ1-4, with D hard to call. With 6 bases removed from V and 5 bases from J, the gap between germline ends came to 16 bases. Germline CDR1 is MNHNS and CDR2 is SASEGT. The CDR3 is 15 amino acids. CDR3 nucleotide sequence: TGTGCCAGCAGGCCTGACATCTGGGCCAATGAAAAACTGTTTTTT. Translating gives CASRPDIWANEKLFF.

This clonotype was counted a few times. The chain combines TRBV3-1 with TRBJ2-7; 9 nucleotides line up with TRBD2. V lost 4 bases and J lost 1; bases outside the gene matches: 5. The V gene's germline CDR1 is LGHDT and CDR2 YNNKEL (reference sequence). The CDR3 loop spans 15 amino acids. For the CDR3, the DNA is TGTGCCAGCAGCCGGACGACTAGCGGTTCCTACGAGCAGTACTTC. This encodes CASSRTTSGSYEQYF.

This clonotype came up a few times. The rearrangement links TRBV20-1 to TRBJ1-1, with D possibly being TRBD1 (6 bases). This CDR3 region has 13 residues. Germline CDR1 DFQATT, CDR2 SNEGSKA (reference sequence). V was shortened by 2 bases and J by 2 bases, with 9 bases between the two germline ends. The CDR3 DNA follows: TGCAGTGCTAGAAAAGGGGGTAACACTGAAGCTTTCTTT. Protein product: CSARKGGNTEAFF.

This clonotype was detected ten times or more. V gene TRBV11-2 combines with J gene TRBJ2-3; D uncertain. V dropped 1 base and J dropped 2 bases, with 10 bases sitting between them. The CDR3 extends over 15 amino acids. The germline CDR1 and CDR2 sequences are SGHAT and FQNNGV. CDR3 bases: TGTGCCAGCAGCTTAGGAGACGCCCTCACAGATACGCAGTATTTT. This translates into CASSLGDALTDTQYF. Filled out from reference TRBV11-2 and TRBJ2-3, the complete variable domain reads EAGVAQSPRYKIIEKRQSVAFWCNPISGHATLYWYQQILGQGPKLLIQFQNNGVVDDSQLPKDRFSAERLKGVDSTLKIQPAKLEDSAVYLCASSLGDALTDTQYFGPGTRLTVL.

This clonotype has at least ten counts. The DNA for the CDR3 is TGTGCCAGCAAGACGGGGGGACAAGAGACCCAGTACTTC. Its protein is CASKTGGQETQYF. The V call is TRBV7-9, the J call TRBJ2-5; 7 bases line up with TRBD2. From germline, CDR1 is SEHNR and CDR2 FQNEAQ (reference sequence). The CDR3 has 13 residues. The V and J ends lost 7 bases and 2 bases, in that order; junction bases with no gene match: 4.